This T cell receptor beta chain was identified during a study of regulatory T cells in long-lasting Graves disease. Trimming stripped 1 base from V and 1 base from J, with 11 bases between. The CDR3 has 16 residues. The V gene's germline CDR1 is MGHRA and CDR2 YSYEKL. Both iRepertoire HTBI primers and Arm-PCR of CDR3 regions were used to build the TCR beta libraries. A single record per CDR3 protein comes from TCRdb applying MiXCR to the multiplex PCR reads. The sample records around 240,000 distinct CDR3 sequences, around 18% being singletons. The time point was: newly diagnosed GD, antithyroid drugs for less than 3 months. From RNA extracted from PBMCs, the TCR library was made. This clonotype was detected ten times or more. The sample was also reused in another study, on T cells in Graves' hyperthyroidism and ophthalmopathy.

Specimen: peripheral blood mononuclear cells (PBMCs), collected at new diagnosis, from a patient treated with antithyroid drugs. The chain is built from TRBV4-1 and TRBJ1-5; a weak D match, TRBD1 (5 bases). The receptor was derived from a young woman with Graves disease. The CDR3 sequence: CASSQARGGSNQPQHF. The DNA for the CDR3 is TGCGCCAGCAGCCAAGCGCGGGGGGGAAGCAATCAGCCCCAGCATTTT.